This TCR beta chain originates from a study of vaccination and CD4 T cells after COVID-19. Notes on the study in general: Going from approximately 21 to 40, median SARS-CoV-2-reactive clonotypes did not rise significantly.

The Oncomine TCR Beta short-read assay was applied to DNA of cultured CD4+ T cells. From cultured CD4+ T cells, genomic DNA was extracted. TCRdb ran MiXCR on the PCR reads and lists one entry per CDR3 protein. The repertoire has 15,000 or so distinct CDR3 sequences, roughly 60% of them found once; the top ten carry 7.4%. As regards this clonotype: Its specificity is not known.

Looked up from germline, CDR1 is MNHNS and CDR2 is SASEGT. This CDR3 region has 14 residues. V shed 7 bases, J shed 5 bases, and the junction held 5 bases outside the gene matches. Treatment denoted: approximately 9-day PBMC culture with coronavirus spike peptide pools or control peptides (ViraFEST assay). Sequenced input: CD4+ T cells from blood, cultured in vitro. The chain is built from TRBV6-1 and TRBJ2-5, with 12 bases lining up with TRBD2. The TCR comes from a human donor who had recovered from COVID-19. CDR3 DNA sequence: TGTGCCAGCACTTCTAGCGGGGGGGGGGAGACCCAGTACTTC. Residues: CASTSSGGGETQYF.